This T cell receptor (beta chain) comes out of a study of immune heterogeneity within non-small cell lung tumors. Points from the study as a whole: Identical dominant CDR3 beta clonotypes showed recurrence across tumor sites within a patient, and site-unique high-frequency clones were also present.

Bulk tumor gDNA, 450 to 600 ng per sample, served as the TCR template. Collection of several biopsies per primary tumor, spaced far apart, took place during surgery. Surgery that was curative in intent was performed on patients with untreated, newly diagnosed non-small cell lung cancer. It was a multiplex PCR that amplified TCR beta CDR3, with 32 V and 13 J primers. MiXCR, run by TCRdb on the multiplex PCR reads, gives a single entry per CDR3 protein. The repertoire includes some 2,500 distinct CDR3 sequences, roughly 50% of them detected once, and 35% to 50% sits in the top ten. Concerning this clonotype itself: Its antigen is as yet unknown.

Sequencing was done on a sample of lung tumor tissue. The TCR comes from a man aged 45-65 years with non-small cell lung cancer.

CDR3 residues: CASSGSGSGETQYF. CDR3 bases: TGTGCCAGCAGTGGAAGCGGGAGTGGTGAGACCCAGTACTTC. The chain combines TRBV2 with TRBJ2-5, with 8 nucleotides matching TRBD2. Per germline, CDR1 SNHLY and CDR2 FYNNEI. The ends lost 4 bases at V and 5 bases at J; junction bases unmatched: 6. This CDR3 contains 14 residues.